This T cell receptor beta chain stems from a study of blood T cell repertoires in COVID-19. About the research overall: T cells, B-cell-depleted T cells, or PBMCs supplied cDNA or gDNA.

The table came from immunoSEQ multiplex PCR; TCRdb's copy has only in-frame clones and leaves some out. Of 150,000 to 200,000 clones in the sample, around four fifths are singletons; the top ten hold about 15%. While infection was still active, Seattle patients were enrolled and then followed longitudinally. The length of the CDR3 is 14 residues. V lost 4 bases, J lost 5 bases, and 13 bases lay in between. Per germline, CDR1 SGHNT and CDR2 YYREEE (reference sequence). The chain recombines TRBV5-4 with TRBJ2-1, with a weak D call TRBD2 (5 bases). This sequence was found in a woman in her sixties or seventies with COVID-19, enrolled during active disease. Sequenced sample: peripheral blood. CDR3 in amino acids: CASSAARGNNEQFF. The CDR3 nucleotides read TGTGCCAGCAGCGCGGCCCGGGGAAACAATGAGCAGTTCTTC.